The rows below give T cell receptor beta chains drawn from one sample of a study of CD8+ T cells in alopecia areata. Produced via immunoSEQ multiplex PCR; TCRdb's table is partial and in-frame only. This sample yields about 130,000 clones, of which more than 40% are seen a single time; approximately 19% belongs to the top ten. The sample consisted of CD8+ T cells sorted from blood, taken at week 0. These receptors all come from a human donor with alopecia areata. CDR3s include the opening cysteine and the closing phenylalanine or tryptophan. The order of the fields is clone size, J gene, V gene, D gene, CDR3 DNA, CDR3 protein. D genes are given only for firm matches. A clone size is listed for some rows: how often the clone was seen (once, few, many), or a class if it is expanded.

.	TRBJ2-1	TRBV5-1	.	TGCGCCAGCACCCAGCGGCAGGGTTACAATGAGCAGTTCTTC	CASTQRQGYNEQFF
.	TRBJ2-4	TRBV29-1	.	TGCAGCGTTGAGGACATGGATGTCAACATTCAGTACTTC	CSVEDMDVNIQYF
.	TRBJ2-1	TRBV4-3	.	TGCGCCAGCAGCCTCGGTTGGGATGAGCAGTTCTTC	CASSLGWDEQFF
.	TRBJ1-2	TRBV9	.	TGTGCCAGCAACCGCTGGACAGACTATGGCTACACCTTC	CASNRWTDYGYTF
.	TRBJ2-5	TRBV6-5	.	TGTGCCAGCACCTTAGATGAGTACCAAGAGACCCAGTACTTC	CASTLDEYQETQYF
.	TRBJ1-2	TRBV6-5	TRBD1	TGTGCCAGCAGTCCCGGGACAGGGGCAAACTATGGCTACACCTTC	CASSPGTGANYGYTF
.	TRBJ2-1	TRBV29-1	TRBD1	TGCAGCGCCTCACAGGGGTGGAATGAGCAGTTCTTC	CSASQGWNEQFF
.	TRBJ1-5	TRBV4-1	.	TGCGCCAGCAGCCAAGTTAGGACAGCCAGCAATCAGCCCCAGCATTTT	CASSQVRTASNQPQHF
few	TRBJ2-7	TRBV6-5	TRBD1	TGTGCCAGCAGTTACATCGAGGGGGCAGGCGAGCAGTACTTC	CASSYIEGAGEQYF
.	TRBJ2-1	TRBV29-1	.	TGCAGCGTTCAAGGACAGCCTGGGGGCAATGAGCAGTTCTTC	CSVQGQPGGNEQFF
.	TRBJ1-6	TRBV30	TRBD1	TGTGCCTGGACGAAGGGGGCTCATAATTCACCCCTCCACTTT	CAWTKGAHNSPLHF
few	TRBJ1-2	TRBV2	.	TGTGCCAGGGTCGGGACAACCTATGGCTACACCTTC	CARVGTTYGYTF
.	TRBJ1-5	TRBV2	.	TGTGCCAGCAGTGAACCCCCTCAATTGCCCCAGCATTTT	CASSEPPQLPQHF
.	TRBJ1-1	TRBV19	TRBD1	TGTGCCAGCGGAGGACAGGGGGCCTTCTTT	CASGGQGAFF
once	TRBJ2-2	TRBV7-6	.	TGTGCCAGCTCTCAGGGCAGATCCCCCGGGGAGCTGTTTTTT	CASSQGRSPGELFF
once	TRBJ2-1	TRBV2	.	TGTGCCAGCCGTATTATTTCCTACAATGAGCAGTTCTTC	CASRIISYNEQFF
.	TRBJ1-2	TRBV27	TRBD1	TGTGCCAGCAGTCCAGGGACAGGGGGCCTTTACTATGGCTACACCTTC	CASSPGTGGLYYGYTF
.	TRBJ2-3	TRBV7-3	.	TGTGCCAGCAGCTTAGGAGGAACAGATACGCAGTATTTT	CASSLGGTDTQYF
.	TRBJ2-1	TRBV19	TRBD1	TGTGCCAGTAGTATTGGACCCCCCGGACAGGAGGATGATGAGCAGTTCTTC	CASSIGPPGQEDDEQFF
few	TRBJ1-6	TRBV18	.	TGTGCCAGCTCACCACCGTTTTCACCCCTCCACTTT	CASSPPFSPLHF
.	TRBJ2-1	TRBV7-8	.	TGTGCCAGCAGCTTAGCGTTTACAGCCTCCTACAATGAGCAGTTCTTC	CASSLAFTASYNEQFF
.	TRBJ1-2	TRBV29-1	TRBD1	TGCAGCGTTGGGCCGTGGACAGGGGAGGACTATGGCTACACCTTC	CSVGPWTGEDYGYTF
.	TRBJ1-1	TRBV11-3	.	TGTGCCAGCAGCTTAGATTTAGGTGCTGAAGCTTTCTTT	CASSLDLGAEAFF
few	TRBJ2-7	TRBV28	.	TGTGCCAGCAGCCCGGGTTTCTACGAGCAGTACTTC	CASSPGFYEQYF
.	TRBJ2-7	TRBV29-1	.	TGCAGCGTTGTTTTAGACTACGAGCAGTACTTC	CSVVLDYEQYF
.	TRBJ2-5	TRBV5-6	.	TGTGCCAGCAGCTTGGGAGGGCAAGAGACCCAGTACTTC	CASSLGGQETQYF
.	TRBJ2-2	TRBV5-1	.	TGCGCCAGCAGCTTTAAGACGGGGAACACCGGGGAGCTGTTTTTT	CASSFKTGNTGELFF
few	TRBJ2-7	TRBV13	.	TGTGCCAGCAGCTTAGGCGACGATCCGGGATACGAGCAGTACTTC	CASSLGDDPGYEQYF
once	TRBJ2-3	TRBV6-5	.	TGTGCCAGCAGCGCACGAGGAGATACGCAGTATTTT	CASSARGDTQYF
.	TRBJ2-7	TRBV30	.	TGTGCCTGGAGTGTACCCAGTAACTCCTACGAGCAGTACTTC	CAWSVPSNSYEQYF
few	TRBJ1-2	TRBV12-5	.	TGTGCTAGTGGTTTGGACGGAAGTGCGCTCGGCTACACCTTC	CASGLDGSALGYTF
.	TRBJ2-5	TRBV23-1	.	TGCGCCAGCAGCCCATCCTCCGAGCGCAAAGAGACCCAGTACTTC	CASSPSSERKETQYF
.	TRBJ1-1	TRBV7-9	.	TGTGCCAGCAGCCCCCCCGGACCCGAAGCTTTCTTT	CASSPPGPEAFF
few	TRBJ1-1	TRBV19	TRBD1	TGTGCCAGTAGAGGACAGGGGGTCCCTGAAGCTTTCTTT	CASRGQGVPEAFF
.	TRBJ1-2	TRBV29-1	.	TGCAGCGTTGAAAGGCGGGGAGACTACACCTTC	CSVERRGDYTF
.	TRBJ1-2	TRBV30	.	TGTGCCTGGAGCGACCCTGGGGGCAGCCCACGGGGCTACACCTTC	CAWSDPGGSPRGYTF
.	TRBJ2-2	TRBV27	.	TGTGCCAGCAGTTATAGCGGTGACACCGGGGAGCTGTTTTTT	CASSYSGDTGELFF
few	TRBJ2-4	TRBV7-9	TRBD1	TGTGCCAGCAGCTTACCTGAACAGGGGGCGAGGAAAAACATTCAGTACTTC	CASSLPEQGARKNIQYF
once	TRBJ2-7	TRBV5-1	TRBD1	TGCGCCAGCAGTCCGGGACAGGGGTACTACGAGCAGTACTTC	CASSPGQGYYEQYF
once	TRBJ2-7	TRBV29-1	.	TGCAGCGTTGGGGGGGGCGGATCCTACGAGCAGTACTTC	CSVGGGGSYEQYF
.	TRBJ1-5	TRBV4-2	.	TGTGCCAGCAGCCAAGGGCAGGGTCCGTGGCAGCCCCAGCATTTT	CASSQGQGPWQPQHF
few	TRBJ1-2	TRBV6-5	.	TGTGCCACCGGGGACCGAGCTAACTATGGCTACACCTTC	CATGDRANYGYTF
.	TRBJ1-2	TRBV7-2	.	TGTGCCAGCAGCTCCCGACAGGTTTTCGGCTATGGCTACACCTTC	CASSSRQVFGYGYTF
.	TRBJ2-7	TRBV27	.	TGTGCCAGCAGTTTGGGGGCAGGGGCCGAGCAGTACTTC	CASSLGAGAEQYF
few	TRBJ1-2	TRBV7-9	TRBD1	TGTGCCAGCAGCTCGTCGTACCGGGACAGTCCGTCCTATGGCTACACCTTC	CASSSSYRDSPSYGYTF
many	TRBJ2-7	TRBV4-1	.	TGCGCCAGCAGCCAAGGGGCCGGCCGCTACGAGCAGTACTTC	CASSQGAGRYEQYF
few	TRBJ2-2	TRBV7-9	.	TGTGCCAGCAGCTCCATCACCGGGGAGCTGTTTTTT	CASSSITGELFF
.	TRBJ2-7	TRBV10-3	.	TGTGCCATCAGTGAGCCCCCTTACGAGCAGTACTTC	CAISEPPYEQYF
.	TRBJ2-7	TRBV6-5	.	TGTGCCAGCAGTTACTCGGAATTTCAGTACTTC	CASSYSEFQYF
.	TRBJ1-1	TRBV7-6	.	TGTGCCAGCAGCTACCCAAAGGACGCCATGAACACTGAAGCTTTCTTT	CASSYPKDAMNTEAFF
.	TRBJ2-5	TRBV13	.	TGTGCCAGCAGCTTTCTTCGGGAAGAGACCCAGTACTTC	CASSFLREETQYF
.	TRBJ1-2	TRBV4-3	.	TGCGCCAGCAGCCAAAAATGGACAGATAGTGGCTACACCTTC	CASSQKWTDSGYTF
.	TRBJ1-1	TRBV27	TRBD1	TGTGCCAGCAGTGATTGGCTAGGGGGCATGAACACTGAAGCTTTCTTT	CASSDWLGGMNTEAFF
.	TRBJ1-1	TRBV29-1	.	TGCAGCGTTGGTTCAGGGGATTTTTCTGAAGCTTTCTTT	CSVGSGDFSEAFF
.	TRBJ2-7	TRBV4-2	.	TGTGCCAGCAGCCTTGTGGAGACCAGTGAAAACGAGCAGTACTTC	CASSLVETSENEQYF
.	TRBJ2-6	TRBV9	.	TGTGCCAGCAGCGAGGGCGGAGGGGCCGGGGCCAACGTCCTGACTTTC	CASSEGGGAGANVLTF
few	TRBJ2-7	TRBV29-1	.	TGCAGCGTTGGGAGGGGACAGAGCTACGAGCAGTACTTC	CSVGRGQSYEQYF
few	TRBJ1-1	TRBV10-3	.	TGTGCCATCAGGGATGGGGGAGGACCTGAAGCTTTCTTT	CAIRDGGGPEAFF
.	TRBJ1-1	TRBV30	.	TGTGCCTGGAGTACGGATAAGGACACTGAAGCTTTCTTT	CAWSTDKDTEAFF
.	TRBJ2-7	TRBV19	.	TGTGCCAGTAGTATAACAGGGAGCTCCTACGAGCAGTACTTC	CASSITGSSYEQYF